The 6 T cell receptor beta chains presented below share a single source sample, sequenced in a study of T cell changes during pregnancy in multiple sclerosis. The assay was immunoSEQ multiplex PCR, and TCRdb's table has in-frame clones only and misses some. The table has 75,000 to 100,000 clones, under 95% seen once. The source material was peripheral blood, sampled after pregnancy. Receptors were obtained from a female donor in good health, enrolled as a control in a pregnancy study.

The V gene is TRBV5-1, the J gene TRBJ2-3; 9 bases fit TRBD2. The CDR3 sequence is 16 residues long. The germline V gene encodes CDR1 SGHRS and CDR2 YFSETQ. Unmatched junction bases numbered 5, after V lost 0 bases and J lost 3 bases. DNA of the CDR3: TGCGCCAGCAGCTTGGGCGGGGGGGCCGTAACAGATACGCAGTATTTT. The encoded protein is CASSLGGGAVTDTQYF.

The chain recombines TRBV11-2 with TRBJ2-3; 7 bases are shared with TRBD2. V shed 3 bases and J 4 bases; nucleotides not matched to a gene: 1. Per germline, CDR1 SGHAT and CDR2 FQNNGV. The CDR3 sequence is 13 residues long. The CDR3 sequence is CASSLGGADTQYF. The CDR3 DNA sequence: TGTGCCAGCAGCTTGGGGGGGGCAGATACGCAGTATTTT. Based on the CDR3 plus reference TRBV11-2 and TRBJ2-3, the full variable domain is EAGVAQSPRYKIIEKRQSVAFWCNPISGHATLYWYQQILGQGPKLLIQFQNNGVVDDSQLPKDRFSAERLKGVDSTLKIQPAKLEDSAVYLCASSLGGADTQYFGPGTRLTVL.

The chain combines TRBV13 with TRBJ2-3, with 8 bases aligning to TRBD2. The CDR3 extends over 18 amino acids. CDR1 PRHDT and CDR2 FYEKMQ come from the germline V gene (reference sequence). The V segment lost 0 bases and the J segment 6 bases; nucleotides outside the gene matches: 14. The CDR3 nucleotides read TGTGCCAGCAGCTTAGGCCGGGGGGGGGCTCAGGACTCGGATACGCAGTATTTT. Translation gives CASSLGRGGAQDSDTQYF.

Only one count was recorded for this clone. The gene calls are TRBV11-2 and TRBJ2-2; no clear D gene. CDR1 SGHAT and CDR2 FQNNGV come from the germline V gene. Between the trimmed V and J ends, which lost 5 bases and 6 bases, there was a span of 13 bases. This CDR3 region has 14 residues. CDR3 bases: TGTGCCAGCAGCCCCCGCGGCCGGGCCGGGGAGCTGTTTTTT. It is translated as CASSPRGRAGELFF.

This rearrangement joins TRBV28 to TRBJ2-7; maybe TRBD2 (6 bases). The CDR3 loop spans 15 amino acids. Trimming took 6 bases from V and 3 from J, leaving 18 bases between them. Germline V lookup: CDR1 MDHEN, CDR2 SYDVKM. CDR3 sequence (DNA): TGTGCCAGCAGCCCACCTACGGGAGCCGTCTACGAGCAGTACTTC. This sequence encodes CASSPPTGAVYEQYF.

The V gene is TRBV5-1, the J gene TRBJ2-5; D is possibly TRBD2 (6 bases). The CDR3 spans 15 residues. Germline CDR1 and CDR2: SGHRS and YFSETQ. Trimming removed 1 base at V and 4 bases at J, with 14 bases between. The CDR3 nucleotides read TGCGCCAGCAGCTTGAATCAGGGAGGATCAGAGACCCAGTACTTC. It specifies CASSLNQGGSETQYF.